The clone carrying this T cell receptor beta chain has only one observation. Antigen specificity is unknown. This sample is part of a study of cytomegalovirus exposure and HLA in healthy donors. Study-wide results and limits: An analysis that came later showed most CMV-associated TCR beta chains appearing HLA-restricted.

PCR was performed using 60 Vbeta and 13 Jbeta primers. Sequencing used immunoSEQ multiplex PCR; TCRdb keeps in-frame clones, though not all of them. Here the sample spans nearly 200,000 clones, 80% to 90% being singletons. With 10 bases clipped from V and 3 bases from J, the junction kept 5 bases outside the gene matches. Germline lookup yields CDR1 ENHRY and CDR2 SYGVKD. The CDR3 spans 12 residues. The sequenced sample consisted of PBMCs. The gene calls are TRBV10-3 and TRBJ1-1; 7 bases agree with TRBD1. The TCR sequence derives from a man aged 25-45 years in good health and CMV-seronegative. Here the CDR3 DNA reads TGTGCCACCGGACAGGTATACACTGAAGCTTTCTTT. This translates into CATGQVYTEAFF.